Detailed here is one TCR beta chain. The antigen remains undetermined. UMI labels and 5' RACE were used to prepare the TRB cDNA libraries. From the 5' RACE reads, TCRdb lists one entry per CDR3 protein and no DNA. This sample lists over 95,000 distinct CDR3 sequences; its ten largest clones have approximately 0.38%. These data belong to a study of CXCR3-negative and CXCR3-positive naive CD8 T cells. Study-wide context: Total TRB output reached 150 million or so reads, about 1.5 +/- 0.3 million per library. Study-wide results and caveats: More hydrophobic TRB CDR3s occurred in CXCR3-positive than in CXCR3-negative naive cells. The study found that naive CXCR3-negative and CXCR3-positive cells shared TRBV-TRBJ usage, while memory cells differed. CXCR3 expression dropped partially after cryopreservation, and most assays relied on fresh PBMCs.

Cells that were CD45RO-CCR7+CD27+CD95- constituted naive CD8+ T cells. CDR1 SGHVS and CDR2 FNYEAQ come from the germline V gene. This CDR3 contains 13 residues. The chain uses TRBV7-6 and TRBJ2-5. The origin of this receptor is a human donor in good health. Some clones in this sample may be carry-over from other donors' samples. Sequencing was performed on naive CXCR3+ CD8+ T cells from blood. Subset reported: CD45RO-CCR7+CD27+CD95- naive CD8+ T cells expressing CXCR3 (TNR3+). The chain's CDR3 is CASSLGVGETQYF.